The 16 T cell receptor beta chains presented below share a single source sample, sequenced in a study of CD8+ T cells in alopecia areata. Noted treatment: oral pan-JAK inhibitor, 5-10 mg twice daily. The authors extracted RNA and reverse transcribed it into cDNA as the sequencing template. The repertoire was sequenced with immunoSEQ multiplex PCR; TCRdb's copy has only in-frame clones and lacks some. The table lists a few hundred thousand clones, under 40% of them singletons, with around 0.48% in the top ten. The sample was CD4+ T cells sorted from blood, taken between weeks 30 and 35, from a patient treated with tofacitinib. These receptors all stem from a human donor with alopecia areata.

This clone was seen more than once but under ten times. The gene calls are TRBV28 and TRBJ1-2; 7 positions agree with TRBD1. Germline loops: CDR1 MDHEN, CDR2 SYDVKM. The CDR3 has 14 amino acids. V shed 3 bases and J 4 bases; nucleotides not matched to a gene: 5. In DNA form, the CDR3 reads TGTGCCAGCAGTTTGGAGGCAGGGGGCTATGGCTACACCTTC. It codes for CASSLEAGGYGYTF.

The chain couples TRBV9 to TRBJ2-7; TRBD1 matches at 7 bases. CDR1 and CDR2 (germline): SGDLS, YYNGEE. The V gene end was trimmed by 0 bases and the J gene end by 3 bases; junction bases not matched to a gene: 9. CDR3 size: 16 residues. CDR3 region: CASSVEGKGAHYEQYF. CDR3 nucleotides: TGTGCCAGCAGCGTAGAGGGAAAGGGGGCCCACTACGAGCAGTACTTC.

The genes are TRBV6-4 and TRBJ2-2, with D hard to call. The CDR3 extends over 15 amino acids. Germline-derived CDR1 and CDR2 are MRHNA and SNTAGT. V was trimmed by 0 bases and J by 5 bases, leaving 10 bases between them. The CDR3 here is CASSDSIGSTGELFF. The DNA of the CDR3 is TGTGCCAGCAGTGACTCGATCGGGTCAACCGGGGAGCTGTTTTTT.

The rearrangement joins TRBV9 to TRBJ1-6; TRBD1 is a possible D gene (6 bases). Germline V gene sequence: CDR1 SGDLS, CDR2 YYNGEE. The V end was cut by 4 bases, the J end by 9 bases, with 14 bases between. The CDR3 length is 14 residues. The DNA for the CDR3 is TGTGCCAGCAGCCACGGGGGGGCTGGTTCACCCCTCCACTTT. Amino acids: CASSHGGAGSPLHF.

The chain is built from TRBV15 and TRBJ2-1; 7 bases agree with TRBD2. With 1 base clipped from V and 0 bases from J, the junction kept 3 bases outside the gene matches. The CDR3 is 16 residues long. Germline loops: CDR1 LNHNV, CDR2 YYDKDF (reference sequence). The CDR3 sequence is CATSRVAGVSYNEQFF. DNA for the CDR3: TGTGCCACCAGCAGAGTTGCGGGAGTCTCCTACAATGAGCAGTTCTTC.

The chain is built from TRBV10-3 and TRBJ2-7; D is uncertain. The CDR3 covers 12 residues. V was trimmed by 0 bases and J by 5 bases, leaving 5 bases between them. Germline lookup yields CDR1 ENHRY and CDR2 SYGVKD. The CDR3 bases are TGTGCCATCAGTGAGTCGATTAACGAGCAGTACTTC. Protein: CAISESINEQYF.

In this sample, this clone turned up a few times. The genes are TRBV29-1 and TRBJ2-5; no definite D call. Germline assignment: CDR1 SQVTM and CDR2 ANQGSEA. There are 12 residues in the CDR3. With 5 bases removed from V and 2 bases from J, the gap between germline ends came to 9 bases. The CDR3 DNA reads TGCAGCGTTTGGTGGCCTCAAGAGACCCAGTACTTC. As protein: CSVWWPQETQYF.

There are a few counts of this clone. V usage is TRBV28 and J usage is TRBJ2-6; 8 nucleotides line up with TRBD1. Germline CDR1 MDHEN, CDR2 SYDVKM. CDR3 length: 17 residues. The ends lost 3 bases at V and 0 bases at J; junction bases unmatched: 4. The CDR3 nucleotides are TGTGCCAGCAGTTTCGAGACAGGGGCCTCTGGGGCCAACGTCCTGACTTTC. This sequence encodes CASSFETGASGANVLTF. The full variable domain, its missing parts supplied by reference TRBV28 and TRBJ2-6, is DVKVTQSSRYLVKRTGEKVFLECVQDMDHENMFWYRQDPGLGLRLIYFSYDVKMKEKGDIPEGYSVSREKKERFSLILESASTNQTSMYLCASSFETGASGANVLTFGAGSRLTVL.

V gene TRBV23-1 combines with J gene TRBJ2-7, with D possibly being TRBD1 (6 bases). TRBV23-1 is assigned to the ORF class and has an uncertain function. V lost 7 bases and J 2 bases, leaving 9 bases between the germline ends. This CDR3 has 12 residues. CDR3 nucleotides: TGCGCCAGCAAGGACAGTACCTACGAGCAGTACTTC. The encoded protein is CASKDSTYEQYF.

This sequence joins TRBV4-2 and TRBJ1-4; D uncertain. This CDR3 contains 16 residues. Trimming cost V 3 bases and J 0 bases, with 11 bases left between them. Germline values: CDR1 LGHNA, CDR2 YNFKEQ. CDR3 sequence reads: CASSHRSDATNEKLFF. The CDR3 DNA reads as TGTGCCAGCAGCCATCGATCAGACGCAACTAATGAAAAACTGTTTTTT.

V gene TRBV12-5 combines with J gene TRBJ2-1; a possible D gene is TRBD2 (5 bases). The germline gives CDR1 LGHNT, CDR2 FRNRAP. Trimming removed 3 bases at V and 4 bases at J, with 19 bases between. There are 17 residues in the CDR3. The CDR3 DNA reads as TGTGCTAGTGGTTTTAATATGGTGGGAGCGGCATACAATGAGCAGTTCTTC. Protein sequence: CASGFNMVGAAYNEQFF.

The chain joins TRBV9 to TRBJ1-5; TRBD1 matches 8 bases. Germline CDR1 reads SGDLS; CDR2 reads YYNGEE. The CDR3 runs to 14 residues. Trimming took 3 bases from V and 2 from J; bases not matched to a gene: 1. CDR3 residues: CASSADRGNQPQHF. For the CDR3, the DNA is TGTGCCAGCAGCGCGGACAGGGGCAATCAGCCCCAGCATTTT.

V usage is TRBV5-4 and J usage is TRBJ2-3, with D tentatively TRBD2 (6 bases). The CDR3 consists of 15 residues. Germline CDR1 is SGHNT and CDR2 is YYREEE (reference sequence). Trimming took off 5 bases at V and 4 bases at J, with 17 bases between the two ends. The DNA for the CDR3 is TGTGCCAGCAGGCCAAGGTTCGGGGGAGCAGATACGCAGTATTTT. This codes for CASRPRFGGADTQYF.

The chain combines TRBV2 with TRBJ1-5; no clear D gene. Trimming removed 4 bases at V and 5 bases at J, with 12 bases between. CDR1 is SNHLY, CDR2 FYNNEI, per germline. The CDR3 length is 14 residues. The CDR3 sequence is CASSGRSRDQPQHF. CDR3 sequence (DNA): TGTGCCAGCAGTGGGAGGTCCCGAGATCAGCCCCAGCATTTT.

The V call is TRBV5-1, the J call TRBJ2-3; D unresolved. Deletions cut 5 bases from V and 2 bases from J, with 12 bases between. Germline loops: CDR1 SGHRS, CDR2 YFSETQ. The CDR3 loop spans 14 amino acids. The CDR3 reads CASRKRSDTDTQYF. The CDR3 nucleotides are TGCGCCAGCAGAAAGAGAAGCGACACAGATACGCAGTATTTT.

This clone was observed a single time. V is TRBV4-1 and J is TRBJ2-1, with a possible D match to TRBD1 (6 bases). V dropped 6 bases and J dropped 3 bases, with 15 bases sitting between them. The CDR3 runs to 15 residues. In germline, CDR1 is MGHRA, CDR2 YSYEKL. The CDR3 region is CASSSQGHLYNEQFF. In DNA form, the CDR3 reads TGCGCCAGCAGTTCCCAGGGACACCTCTACAATGAGCAGTTCTTC.